This TCR beta chain was captured by sequencing in a study of CD8 T cells in Susac syndrome. Study background: When blood was drawn, the patients with Susac syndrome were therapy-naive, on corticosteroids, or on intravenous immunoglobulin alone.

The V gene end was trimmed by 0 bases and the J gene end by 3 bases; junction bases not matched to a gene: 5. The CDR3 is made up of 16 amino acids. CDR1 is SGDLS and CDR2 is YYNGEE in the germline V gene. TCR beta sequencing was performed on blood CD8+ and CD4+ T cells. With random hexamers, reverse transcription was performed on about 0.5 to 1 ug of RNA. Across 54 Vbeta and 13 Jbeta, TCR beta CDR3 was amplified with immunoSEQ multiplex PCR. From the immunoSEQ multiplex PCR reads, TCRdb called clonotypes with MiXCR, one entry per CDR3 protein. The table lists about 140,000 distinct CDR3 sequences, approximately 95% of them singletons.

Sequencing was carried out using CD4+ T cells from PBMCs. This clonotype was sampled from a human donor with Susac syndrome. The chain is built from TRBV9 and TRBJ2-3; 9 positions agree with TRBD1. The DNA for the CDR3 is TGTGCCAGCAGCGTAGACCCGGGACAGGGAACAGATACGCAGTATTTT. This codes for CASSVDPGQGTDTQYF.